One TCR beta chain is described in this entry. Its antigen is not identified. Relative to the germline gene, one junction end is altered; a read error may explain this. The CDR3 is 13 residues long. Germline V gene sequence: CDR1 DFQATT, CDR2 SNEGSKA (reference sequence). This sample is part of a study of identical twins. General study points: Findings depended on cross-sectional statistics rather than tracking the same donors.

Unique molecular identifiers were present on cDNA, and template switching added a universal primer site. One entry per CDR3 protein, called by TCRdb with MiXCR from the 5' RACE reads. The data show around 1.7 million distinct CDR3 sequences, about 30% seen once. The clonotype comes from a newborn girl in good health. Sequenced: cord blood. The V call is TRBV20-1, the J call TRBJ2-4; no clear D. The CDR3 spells CSANRGSKNNQYF. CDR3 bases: TGCAGTGCTAACCGCGGATCCAAAAACAATCAGTACTTC.